This section outlines one T cell receptor beta chain sequence together with its context. This clone is deemed medium-sized (0.01 to 0.1%). Its binding antigen is unknown. Base qualities are not provided; no much larger clone lies one nucleotide away. For deep sequencing, PBMC libraries mostly used 450 to 550 ng of input genomic DNA, with six replicates for each sample. The immunoSEQ hsTCRbeta kit was used to prepare TCRbeta libraries according to the manufacturer's instructions. Sequencing of the completed libraries took place using an Illumina NovaSeq 6000 S4 flow cell after they had been pooled to 2.5 to 3.5 nM. In the paper's pipeline: Raw data preprocessing and quality control were performed with the immunoSEQ Analyzer. The analysis was restricted to productive rearrangements, with each unique CDR3 amino acid sequence defining a clonotype. Repertoire clonality was estimated as the Gini-Simpson index, computed with the R package tcR. Student's t test was used to compare Gini indices, while Pearson correlation assessed associations with tumor size change. TCRdb's version of the immuneACCESS table is confined to in-frame rearrangements and falls short of the full clone set. An unresolved V gene accounts for under half of the shortfall where checked; the remainder is of unknown origin. The V and J calls and the clone size are those of that table, but D and trimming were determined from the DNA. This sample has 65,000 to 70,000 clones in its table, and roughly nine tenths of those were observed once. 2.5% to 3% of the sample lies in the top ten.

This specimen's time point label, per the study, means: after neoadjuvant nivolumab, at surgical resection. None of the patients had received prior systemic or radiation treatment, and all were newly diagnosed with stage II-IVA oral cavity squamous cell carcinoma. The cohort was made up of patients with locally advanced, HPV-negative oral cavity squamous cell carcinoma. Peripheral blood mononuclear cells were analyzed directly, without maintenance or expansion in culture. The samples were obtained from a longitudinal correlative study of a single-arm phase II trial testing neoadjuvant nivolumab in oral cavity squamous cell carcinoma. Genomic DNA-based TCRbeta sequencing was performed on subject-matched pre- and post-treatment PBMCs and tumors from three responders and three non-responders. Peripheral blood mononuclear cells were collected before nivolumab treatment and again after treatment, at the time of surgery. Genomic DNA was isolated from PBMCs using the Maxwell RSC DNA from Cells kit.

Including cysteine and phenylalanine, the CDR3 has 16 amino acids. The entry retains the CDR3 DNA only, 48 bases that are in frame from base 1. From the germline V gene, CDR1 is SGHTA and CDR2 is FQGNSA. The germline ends are 14 bases apart after V is trimmed by 4 bases and J by 1 base. The data belong to a study of neoadjuvant anti-PD-1 for oral cavity cancer (dated by TCRdb to about 2021). Regarding the research as a whole: Before undergoing curative-intent surgical resection, most patients got three to four biweekly nivolumab doses at 3 mg/kg. A fourth nivolumab dose was given around day 43 to patients without progression, and definitive surgical resection was performed in those patients on days 50-56. Patients with complete response, partial response or stable disease by RECIST 1.1 were defined as responders, whereas patients with progression were defined as non-responders. There were roughly 13 patients in the parent correlative cohort, and the response rate was over 25%. What the study reported, not specific to this receptor: Within PBMCs, T cell clonality (Gini index) was significantly higher in non-responders than responders after neoadjuvant nivolumab. The TCR analyses had only a few patients in each response group, and the authors called for validation in larger cohorts. Higher pretreatment blood Treg/Th17 ratios correlated with higher pretreatment blood TCRbeta clonality and lower post-treatment tumor TCRbeta clonality.

This TCR came from a person between 35 and 79 years old with oral cavity squamous cell carcinoma. Recombination joined TRBV7-2 with TRBJ1-3; TRBD1 is possibly the D segment (6 matching bases). Material: PBMCs, obtained after nivolumab (anti-PD-1) treatment. The DNA sequence follows: TGTGCCAGCAGCTACCCCGTGGACAGTTCTGGAAACACCATATATTTT. This codes for CASSYPVDSSGNTIYF.